This entry lists 21 T cell receptor beta chains sequenced from one sample in a study of blood T cell repertoires in COVID-19. This table comes from immunoSEQ multiplex PCR, and its TCRdb copy is limited to in-frame clones, with some not included. The sample shows 150,000 or so clones, roughly 86% of them seen only once. The sequencing input was peripheral blood. Every receptor here comes from a human donor with acute or convalescent COVID-19. The donor label of this sample is uncertain.

This clone was counted only a few times. The chain has TRBV10-2 and TRBJ2-3, with 12 bases lining up with TRBD2. Trimming cost V 3 bases and J 4 bases; bases outside gene matches: 8. This CDR3 is built from 17 residues. The germline CDR1 and CDR2 sequences are WSHSY and SAAADI. This CDR3 reads CASSDRRTSGAPDTQYF. The CDR3 DNA is TGCGCCAGCAGTGACCGTCGGACTAGCGGGGCCCCAGATACGCAGTATTTT.

This clone was recorded only once. The chain uses TRBV21-1 and TRBJ1-5; the table calls TRBD1, which could not be checked here. TRBV21-1 counts as a pseudogene. This CDR3 spans 14 amino acids. CDR3 region: CACLQGLSNQPQHF. CDR3 sequence (DNA): TGTGCCTGCTTACAGGGGCTTAGCAATCAGCCCCAGCATTTT.

This clone came up a few times. The chain employs TRBV6-5 and TRBJ1-2; TRBD1 agrees at 8 bases. Germline trimming cut 5 bases from V and 7 bases from J; bases unmatched to any gene: 6. This CDR3 contains 13 residues. The germline V gene has CDR1 MNHEY and CDR2 SVGAGI. The CDR3 loop reads CASSLTGEVGYTF. The DNA of the CDR3 is TGTGCCAGCAGTCTGACAGGGGAGGTTGGCTACACCTTC.

The chain links TRBV7-2 to TRBJ2-1; D is unresolved. V lost 2 bases and J lost 7, with 9 bases in between. CDR1 is SGHTA and CDR2 is FQGNSA in the germline V gene. The CDR3 extends over 13 amino acids. The CDR3 DNA is TGTGCCAGCAGCTTAATGCCGAGGAATGAGCAGTTCTTC. Residues: CASSLMPRNEQFF.

The V and J genes are TRBV25-1 and TRBJ1-2; D gene ambiguous. The germline V gene encodes CDR1 MGHDK and CDR2 SYGVNS. The CDR3 loop spans 11 amino acids. Trimming took 5 bases from V and 4 from J, leaving 5 bases between them. CDR3 in DNA: TGTGCCAGCAGTACAGCCTATGGCTACACCTTC. Translated, it gives CASSTAYGYTF.

The CDR3 loop reads CATSRDMASYSGNTIYF. DNA for the CDR3: TGTGCCACCAGCAGAGATATGGCCTCGTACTCTGGAAACACCATATATTTT. The V call is TRBV15, the J call TRBJ1-3; D is undetermined. The CDR3 is 17 residues long. CDR1 is LNHNV, CDR2 YYDKDF, per germline (reference sequence). Trimming cost V 0 bases and J 0 bases, with 12 bases left between them.

This chain's CDR3 is CAISDPGIANTEAFF. CDR3 DNA sequence: TGTGCCATCAGTGACCCAGGGATTGCGAACACTGAAGCTTTCTTT. The rearrangement uses TRBV10-3 and TRBJ1-1; possible D gene TRBD1, 5 bases. Germline V gene lookup returns CDR1 ENHRY and CDR2 SYGVKD. The V end was cut by 3 bases, the J end by 1 base, with 12 bases between. This CDR3 is 15 amino acids long.

The chain is built from TRBV6-5 and TRBJ1-2; D gene uncertain. Germline V gene data show CDR1 as MNHEY and CDR2 as SVGAGI. CDR3 length: 15 residues. V lost 10 bases to trimming and J lost 8 bases, with 26 bases between them. CDR3 DNA sequence: TGTGCCACCAAGGGAACCCAAGGGAGGAGCGGGGGCTACACCTTC. Translation gives CATKGTQGRSGGYTF.

In nucleotides, the CDR3 is TGTGCCTGGGGTTACAGGGGAGAGACCCAGTACTTC. Translated: CAWGYRGETQYF. V usage is TRBV30 and J usage is TRBJ2-5; 7 bases agree with TRBD1. The junction had 4 bases not matched to a gene; V was cut back by 5 bases and J by 4 bases. Germline V gene lookup returns CDR1 GTSNPN and CDR2 SVGIG (reference sequence). The CDR3 extends over 12 amino acids.

This clone came up once. CDR3 protein: CSAARSMNTEAFF. In DNA form, the CDR3 reads TGCAGCGCCGCGCGGTCCATGAACACTGAAGCTTTCTTT. V usage is TRBV29-1 and J usage is TRBJ1-1; D unresolved. CDR1 is SQVTM, CDR2 ANQGSEA, per germline. The CDR3 covers 13 residues. V lost 7 bases and J 0 bases, leaving 12 bases between the germline ends. The full variable domain, completed using reference TRBV29-1 and TRBJ1-1, is SAVISQKPSRDICQRGTSLTIQCQVDSQVTMMFWYRQQPGQSLTLIATANQGSEATYESGFVIDKFPISRPNLTFSTLTVSNMSPEDSSIYLCSAARSMNTEAFFGQGTRLTVV.

The chain links TRBV7-2 to TRBJ2-1; 7 nucleotides align to TRBD1. Germline V gene sequence: CDR1 SGHTA, CDR2 FQGNSA. The V segment lost 2 bases and the J segment 0 bases; nucleotides outside the gene matches: 10. This CDR3 region has 18 residues. CDR3 residues: CASSLMTTGLSSYNEQFF. The CDR3, as DNA: TGTGCCAGCAGCTTAATGACGACAGGGCTGAGCTCCTACAATGAGCAGTTCTTC.

The J gene is TRBJ2-7, the V gene TRBV4-1, with 10 bases fitting TRBD1. J was trimmed by 5 bases and V by 2 bases; bases with no gene match: 3. Germline values: CDR1 MGHRA, CDR2 YSYEKL. The CDR3 is made up of 14 amino acids. The CDR3 DNA reads TGCGCCAGCAGCCAAAGGGACAGGGGCCACGAGCAGTACTTC. This codes for CASSQRDRGHEQYF.

This clone was recorded once. The CDR3 coding sequence is TGTGCCACCCCAGTCCCACTCCGGGACAGGGGGTTAAAGGGCAGTCAGCCCCAGCATTTT. This encodes CATPVPLRDRGLKGSQPQHF. J is TRBJ1-5 and V is TRBV24-1; 11 bases are a match to TRBD1. CDR1 KGHDR and CDR2 SFDVKD come from the germline V gene. V dropped 9 bases and J dropped 6; count of bases not matched to a gene: 24. CDR3 size: 20 residues.

In the case of this clone: A much larger clone sits a single nucleotide away, making a read error possible. This chain uses TRBV7-8 with TRBJ1-1; D gene unclear. The ends were cut back, 1 base at V and 1 base at J, with 4 bases in the middle. Germline CDR1 SGHVS, CDR2 FQNEAQ. There are 13 residues in the CDR3. CDR3: CASSLGQNTEAFF. CDR3 in DNA: TGTGCCAGCAGCTTAGGACAGAACACTGAAGCTTTCTTT.

The chain joins TRBV6-5 to TRBJ2-7, with TRBD2 matching over 11 bases. CDR1 is MNHEY, CDR2 SVGAGI, per germline. With V trimmed by 8 bases and J by 4 bases, 7 bases remained unmatched. CDR3 size: 14 residues. CDR3: CASSGTSGGYEQYF. The CDR3 nucleotides read TGTGCCAGCTCCGGGACTAGCGGCGGGTACGAGCAGTACTTC.

V usage is TRBV20-1 and J usage is TRBJ2-7; 7 bases fit TRBD1. Germline CDR1 reads DFQATT; CDR2 reads SNEGSKA (reference sequence). V gave up 7 bases and J gave up 4 bases; unmatched junction bases: 4. The CDR3 has 11 amino acids. In DNA, the CDR3 is TGCAGTGTCAGGGGGTCTTACGAGCAGTACTTC. The encoded protein is CSVRGSYEQYF.

The chain employs TRBV5-4 and TRBJ2-3; possible D gene TRBD2, 5 bases. V was cut by 4 bases and J by 0 bases, with 18 bases left in between. The CDR3 extends over 17 amino acids. CDR1 is SGHNT and CDR2 is YYREEE in the germline V gene (reference sequence). CDR3 in DNA: TGTGCCAGCAGCCCCCTTCTAGCCCGATCTAGCACAGATACGCAGTATTTT. Translation gives CASSPLLARSSTDTQYF.

The rearrangement uses TRBV13 and TRBJ2-5; D gene unclear. CDR3 length: 14 residues. The germline V gene has CDR1 PRHDT and CDR2 FYEKMQ (reference sequence). The V end lost 3 bases, the J end lost 5 bases, and 13 bases lay between the germline ends. CDR3 DNA sequence: TGTGCCAGCAGCTTTCCCACAGTATCGGAGACCCAGTACTTC. Translated: CASSFPTVSETQYF.

CDR3 nucleotides: TGTGCCAGCCAAGACCGGGACAGGGGGGTACACACTGAAGCTTTCTTT. Translating it yields CASQDRDRGVHTEAFF. V and J are TRBV2 and TRBJ1-1; 11 bases align to TRBD1. V was pared by 8 bases and J by 3 bases, with 11 bases of the junction left unmatched. The CDR3 covers 16 residues. CDR1 and CDR2 (germline): SNHLY, FYNNEI. Looking up the rest from reference TRBV2 and TRBJ1-1 gives the full variable domain: EPEVTQTPSHQVTQMGQEVILRCVPISNHLYFYWYRQILGQKVEFLVSFYNNEISEKSEIFDDQFSVERPDGSNFTLKIRSTKLEDSAMYFCASQDRDRGVHTEAFFGQGTRLTVV.

The rearrangement links TRBV2 to TRBJ1-5; 8 nucleotides align to TRBD1. With 6 bases clipped from V and 1 base from J, the junction kept 5 bases outside the gene matches. Germline CDR1 SNHLY, CDR2 FYNNEI. The CDR3 has 15 amino acids. Here the CDR3 reads CASRLNRGSNQPQHF. The CDR3 DNA is TGTGCCAGCAGACTGAACAGGGGGAGCAATCAGCCCCAGCATTTT.

The rearrangement links TRBV6-5 to TRBJ1-1; unclear D gene. This CDR3 contains 16 residues. The germline gives CDR1 MNHEY, CDR2 SVGAGI. V lost 4 bases to trimming and J lost 3 bases, with 18 bases between them. The DNA for the CDR3 is TGTGCCAGCAGTTCCTCAAATATGGGCAGGTACACTGAAGCTTTCTTT. It encodes CASSSSNMGRYTEAFF.